This TCR beta chain was recovered during a study of blood T cell repertoires in COVID-19. Study information: Sources were T cells, B-cell-depleted T cells, or PBMCs; the material itself was cDNA or gDNA.

Sequencing used immunoSEQ multiplex PCR; TCRdb keeps in-frame clones, though not all of them. The sample consists of some 140,000 clones, roughly 77% of them appearing once. One Seattle source followed patients from active infection through their disease course. This receptor was identified in a woman aged 65 to 85 with COVID-19, enrolled during active disease. Material for sequencing was peripheral blood.

CDR3: CASSVDRGSSGNTIYF. CDR3 sequence (DNA): TGTGCCAGCAGCGTTGACAGGGGGAGCTCTGGAAACACCATATATTTT. J is TRBJ1-3 and V is TRBV5-4, with TRBD1 matching 9 bases. V lost 4 bases to trimming and J lost 0 bases; unmatched junction nucleotides: 5. Germline CDR1 reads SGHNT; CDR2 reads YYREEE (reference sequence). CDR3 length: 16 amino acids.